This TCR beta chain was sequenced in a study of T cell responses to AZD1222 COVID-19 vaccine. Across the whole study: Second-dose schedules of about 4 or about 12 weeks were combined. Study-level points and caveats: White British ancestry dominated among donors, who included more females, and clonal diversity was possibly underestimated. The study found Spike-specific TCR breadth and depth rose after two AZD1222 doses.

About this clone: Its specificity is not known.

TCRdb's table, derived via immunoSEQ multiplex PCR, lists solely in-frame clones and lacks some. Seen here are some 150,000 clones, about 89% observed once, and the top ten hold around 1.6%. The V segment lost 5 bases and the J segment 4 bases; nucleotides outside the gene matches: 13. This CDR3 has 17 amino acids. From germline, CDR1 is SGHAT and CDR2 FQNNGV. This chain links TRBV11-2 with TRBJ2-5; 10 bases align to TRBD2. The sequence was obtained from an adult in good health. The sample was peripheral blood, taken on day 0 of AZD1222 vaccination. The CDR3 here is CASSILAGGVIGETQYF. The CDR3 nucleotides are TGTGCCAGCAGCATCTTAGCGGGAGGAGTTATTGGAGAGACCCAGTACTTC.